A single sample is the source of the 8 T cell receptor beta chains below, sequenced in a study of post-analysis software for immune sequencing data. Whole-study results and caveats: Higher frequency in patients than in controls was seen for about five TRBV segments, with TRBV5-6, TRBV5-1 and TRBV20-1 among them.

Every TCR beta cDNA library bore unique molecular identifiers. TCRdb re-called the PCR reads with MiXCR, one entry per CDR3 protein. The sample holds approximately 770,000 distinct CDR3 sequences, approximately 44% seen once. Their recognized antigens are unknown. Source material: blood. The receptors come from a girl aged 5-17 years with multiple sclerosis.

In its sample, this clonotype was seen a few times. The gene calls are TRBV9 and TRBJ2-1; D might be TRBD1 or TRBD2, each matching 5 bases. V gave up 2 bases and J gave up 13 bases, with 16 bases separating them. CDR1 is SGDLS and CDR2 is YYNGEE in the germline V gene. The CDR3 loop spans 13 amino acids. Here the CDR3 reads CASSVGLASPQFF. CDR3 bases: TGTGCCAGCAGCGTGGGGCTAGCCTCACCCCAGTTCTTC.

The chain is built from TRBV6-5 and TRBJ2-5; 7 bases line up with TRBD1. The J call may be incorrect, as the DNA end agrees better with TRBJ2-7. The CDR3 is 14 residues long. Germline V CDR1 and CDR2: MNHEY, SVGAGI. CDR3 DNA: TGTGCCAGCAGTCATCGGGACAGAATCTACGAGCAGTACTTC. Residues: CASSHRDRIYEQYF.

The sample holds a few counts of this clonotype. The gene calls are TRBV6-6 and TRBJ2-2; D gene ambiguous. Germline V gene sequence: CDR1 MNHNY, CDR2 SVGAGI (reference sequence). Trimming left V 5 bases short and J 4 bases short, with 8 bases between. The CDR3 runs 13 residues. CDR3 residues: CASSPGPTGELFF. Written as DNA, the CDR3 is TGTGCCAGCAGTCCTGGGCCCACCGGGGAGCTGTTTTTT.

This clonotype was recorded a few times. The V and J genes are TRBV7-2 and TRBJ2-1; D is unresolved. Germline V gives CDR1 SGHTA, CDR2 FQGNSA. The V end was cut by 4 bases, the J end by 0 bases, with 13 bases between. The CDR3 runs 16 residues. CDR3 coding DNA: TGTGCCAGCAGCTCCCAAAGCCGGAGCTCCTACAATGAGCAGTTCTTC. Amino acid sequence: CASSSQSRSSYNEQFF.

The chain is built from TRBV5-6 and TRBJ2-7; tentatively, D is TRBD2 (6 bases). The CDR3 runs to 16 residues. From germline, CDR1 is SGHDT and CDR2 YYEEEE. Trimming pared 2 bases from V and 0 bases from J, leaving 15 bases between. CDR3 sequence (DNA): TGTGCCAGCAGCTTTCTCTCGGGAGATGGCTCCTACGAGCAGTACTTC. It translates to CASSFLSGDGSYEQYF.

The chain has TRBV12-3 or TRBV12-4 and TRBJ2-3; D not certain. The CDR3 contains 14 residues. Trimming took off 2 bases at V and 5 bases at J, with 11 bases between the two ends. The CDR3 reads CASSLRPPEDTQYF. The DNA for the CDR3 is TGTGCCAGCAGTTTACGGCCACCCGAAGATACGCAGTATTTT.

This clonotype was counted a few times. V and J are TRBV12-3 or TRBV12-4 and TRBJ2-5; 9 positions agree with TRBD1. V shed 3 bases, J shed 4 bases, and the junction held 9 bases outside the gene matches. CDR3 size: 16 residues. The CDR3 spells CASSFSLDRGGETQYF. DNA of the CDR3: TGTGCCAGCAGTTTTTCGTTGGACAGGGGAGGAGAGACCCAGTACTTC.

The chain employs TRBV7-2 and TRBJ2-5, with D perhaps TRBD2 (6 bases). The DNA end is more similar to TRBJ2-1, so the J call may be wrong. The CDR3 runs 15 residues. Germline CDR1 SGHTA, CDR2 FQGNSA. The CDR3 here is CASSREGPTRGLQFF. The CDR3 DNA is TGTGCCAGCAGCCGAGAGGGTCCGACTAGGGGTCTGCAGTTCTTC.